The 4 T cell receptor beta chains presented below share a single source sample, sequenced in a study of shared clonotypes between healthy human individuals. Data came from immunoSEQ multiplex PCR; TCRdb stores just in-frame clones and leaves some out. The data show about 960,000 clones, around three quarters seen once. The specimen sequenced was memory CD4+ T cells sorted from blood. Subset specified: CD45RA-negative fraction. The receptor set was obtained from a man younger than 35 in good health.

The rearrangement uses TRBV28 and TRBJ1-6; no reliable D call. CDR3 length: 17 amino acids. The germline V gene has CDR1 MDHEN and CDR2 SYDVKM. V lost 4 bases and J 7 bases, leaving 20 bases between the germline ends. The CDR3 bases are TGTGCCAGCAGTTCCTTAAAATCACGGGCAAGCAATTCACCCCTCCACTTT. Amino acid sequence: CASSSLKSRASNSPLHF.

In this sample, this clone turned up once. The chain joins TRBV9 to TRBJ2-5; D ambiguous. This CDR3 has 11 amino acids. Deletions cut 7 bases from V and 3 bases from J, with 7 bases between. CDR1 SGDLS and CDR2 YYNGEE come from the germline V gene. CDR3 coding DNA: TGTGCCAGCCCCAGAAAAGAGACCCAGTACTTC. Its translation is CASPRKETQYF.

This clone came up once. In DNA form, the CDR3 reads TGTGCCAGCAGTGCCGGGTCGAGCACCGGGGAGCTGTTTTTT. Amino acids: CASSAGSSTGELFF. V is TRBV9 and J is TRBJ2-2; D is unclear. V lost 5 bases to trimming and J lost 4 bases, with 12 bases between them. Germline loops: CDR1 SGDLS, CDR2 YYNGEE. CDR3 length equals 14 residues.

Written as DNA, the CDR3 is TGTGCCAGCAGTTTATATTCAGTAGGTAGCAATCAGCCCCAGCATTTT. Translating gives CASSLYSVGSNQPQHF. The genes are TRBV27 and TRBJ1-5; no clear D gene. V was cut by 1 base and J by 0 bases, with 10 bases left in between. The CDR3 spans 16 residues. Germline lookup yields CDR1 MNHEY and CDR2 SMNVEV (reference sequence).